The 9 T cell receptor beta chains reported below all come from one sample, sequenced in a study of T cells in Graves' hyperthyroidism and ophthalmopathy. The investigators amplified TCR beta CDR3 regions from RNA transcripts. The study used the HTBI primer set for a first-round RT-PCR of the TCR CDR3. Each CDR3 protein is one row after TCRdb ran MiXCR on the multiplex PCR reads. The sample includes roughly 710,000 distinct CDR3 sequences, approximately 36% of them seen just once. The specimen was blood. These receptors all come from a middle-aged woman with Graves' hyperthyroidism.

Only a few counts were recorded for this clonotype. Relative to the germline gene, one junction end is altered; a read error may explain this. The rearrangement links TRBV5-1 to TRBJ2-2; 7 nucleotides match TRBD1. The CDR3 totals 15 residues. CDR1 is SGHRS, CDR2 YFSETQ, per germline. The CDR3 loop is CASSMDRPNSGELFF. The DNA of the CDR3 is TGCGCCAGCAGCATGGACAGGCCGAACTCCGGGGAGCTGTTTTTT.

This clonotype has ten or more counts. The J gene is TRBJ2-7, the V gene TRBV29-1; the match to TRBD2 covers 8 bases. The junction had 8 bases not matched to a gene; V was cut back by 1 base and J by 3 bases. The V gene's germline CDR1 is SQVTM and CDR2 ANQGSEA. The CDR3 is 15 residues long. The CDR3 nucleotides are TGCAGCGTTGAAGGGTCAAGCGGGAGTTACTACGAGCAGTACTTC. Residues: CSVEGSSGSYYEQYF.

As to this clonotype: This clone may be a read error of a much larger clone one base away. This chain uses TRBV7-9 with TRBJ1-2; D is unresolved. Germline values: CDR1 SEHNR, CDR2 FQNEAQ (reference sequence). The CDR3 extends over 12 amino acids. The CDR3 DNA is TGTGCCAGCAGCCCGGGTTACTATGGCCACACCTTC. Residues: CASSPGYYGHTF.

The rearrangement links TRBV9 to TRBJ2-5; TRBD1 matches at 9 bases. The CDR3 totals 16 residues. With V trimmed by 2 bases and J by 2 bases, 7 bases remained unmatched. Germline V gene lookup returns CDR1 SGDLS and CDR2 YYNGEE. The CDR3 DNA sequence: TGTGCCAGCAGCGTCCGGGACAGGGATTATCAAGAGACCCAGTACTTC. Translating gives CASSVRDRDYQETQYF.

Remarks on this clonotype: Given a much more abundant clone one base away, this may be a read error. The chain carries TRBV7-9 and TRBJ1-2; D is ambiguous. The CDR3 is 14 amino acids. CDR1 is SEHNR, CDR2 FQNEAQ, per germline (reference sequence). Trimming shortened V by 2 bases and J by 2 bases, and 9 bases separated the two germline ends. CDR3 coding DNA: TGTGCCAGCAGCTTACCATTAGTGAACTATGGCTACACCTTC. It encodes CASSLPLVNYGYTF.

Many counts were recorded for this clonotype. The CDR3 loop reads CASRNRVTDGYTF. In DNA form, the CDR3 reads TGTGCCAGCAGGAACAGGGTAACGGATGGCTACACCTTC. The chain links TRBV2 to TRBJ1-2, with D maybe TRBD1 (6 bases). Germline V gene lookup returns CDR1 SNHLY and CDR2 FYNNEI. CDR3 length: 13 amino acids. The germline V and J ends were trimmed by 6 bases and 6 bases, with 14 bases remaining between them.

The table lists this clonotype with many counts. The J gene is TRBJ1-3, the V gene TRBV29-1; D is unresolved. V lost 3 bases and J 3 bases, leaving 12 bases between the germline ends. The CDR3 has 14 residues. The V gene's germline CDR1 is SQVTM and CDR2 ANQGSEA. The CDR3 nucleotides are TGCAGCGTTGATCCCTCCGCCAATGGAAACACCATATATTTT. Its translation is CSVDPSANGNTIYF. The variable domain in full, with the rest retrieved from reference TRBV29-1 and TRBJ1-3, is SAVISQKPSRDICQRGTSLTIQCQVDSQVTMMFWYRQQPGQSLTLIATANQGSEATYESGFVIDKFPISRPNLTFSTLTVSNMSPEDSSIYLCSVDPSANGNTIYFGEGSWLTVV.

This clonotype turned up a few times. This chain links TRBV12-3 or TRBV12-4 with TRBJ2-5, with D maybe TRBD2 (5 bases). This CDR3 is 15 amino acids long. Between the trimmed V and J ends, which lost 3 bases and 5 bases, there was a span of 16 bases. CDR3 sequence (DNA): TGTGCCAGCAGTTTTAGTGAGGGTATGGGGGAGACCCAGTACTTC. It encodes CASSFSEGMGETQYF.

This chain links TRBV19 with TRBJ2-1; the D gene is possibly TRBD2 (6 bases). V was cut by 3 bases and J by 7 bases, with 16 bases left in between. The CDR3 is 15 residues long. CDR1 and CDR2 from the germline V gene are LNHDA and SQIVND (reference sequence). The CDR3 DNA follows: TGTGCCAGTAGTATGTTAGCTAGCGTTCGGAATGAGCAGTTCTTC. Protein product: CASSMLASVRNEQFF.